The T cell receptor (beta chain) under discussion was sequenced for a study of cytomegalovirus exposure and HLA in healthy donors (dated by TCRdb to about 2017). At the level of the whole study: The 666 repertoires of the first cohort and the 95 to 150 validation repertoires were produced on the same platform, according to a later analysis. The study aimed to test whether signatures of past pathogen exposure could be identified by cataloging public T cell receptors. In addition to the first cohort of about 650 subjects, a separate validation cohort of approximately 130 different subjects was used. High-throughput TCR immunosequencing, statistical association of individual TCRs with disease status, and machine learning were combined to predict cytomegalovirus infection status. General conclusions and limits of the study: A later analysis lacked HLA typing for the validation cohort, so it scored co-occurrence in that cohort across all 120 or so repertoires. Most TCR sequences were seen in very few donors, while some public TCRs were found in many individuals. In vitro tests confirmed that a few of the cytomegalovirus-associated TCR beta chains recognize cytomegalovirus antigens. The authors suggested that the approach could potentially be extended to other disease states and immunological phenotypes. The classifier was reported to diagnose cytomegalovirus status with high specificity and sensitivity in both the original cohort and the validation cohort. The study gave a list of over 150 TCR beta chains associated with cytomegalovirus. Subsequent analysis determined that TCRs grouped into clusters in the first cohort also showed a tendency toward co-occurrence across the 120 validation repertoires, and 94% of cluster scores exceeded 0.

CDR1 and CDR2 (LGHNT, FRNRAP) derive from the germline V gene. V is pared back by 3 bases and J by 5 bases, with 13 bases lying between the germline termini. The CDR3 contains 14 residues, cysteine and phenylalanine counted. Only CDR3 DNA is held: 42 bases, read in frame from base 1. Donors formed part of the validation cohort, which comprised over a hundred subjects and was distinct from the first cohort of some 700 subjects. To prepare the library, the immunoSEQ multiplex PCR assay was applied. Regarding the original processing steps: A statistical classification framework was built to diagnose cytomegalovirus status from the catalog of TCR beta chain sequences. The table comes from immuneACCESS by way of TCRdb, which keeps in-frame sequences with V and J called. Part of the clones is missing from these tables; in studies checked, under half for an unresolved V gene and the rest for unknown reasons. V and J calls and clone size come straight from that table; D and trimming were deduced from the DNA. This sample is represented by approximately 160,000 clones; about 85% of them were singletons. The ten largest make up 2% to 2.5% of the sample.

As to this clone: Its antigen is not yet known. No base quality values were provided; no much bigger clone lies one nucleotide off.

Sequencing used PBMCs. This TCR was sampled from a man younger than 45 in good health and CMV-seropositive. The rearrangement joined TRBV12-5 to TRBJ1-1; a tentative D call is TRBD1 (5 bases match). The bases read TGTGCTAGTGGTTTAGGGGAGGTAACGACTGAAGCTTTCTTT. This yields the protein CASGLGEVTTEAFF.